These T cell receptor beta chains were read from a single sample in a study of human T cells and chemical hapten exposure. MiXCR, run by TCRdb on the RACE reads, gives a single entry per CDR3 protein. The sample holds approximately 91,000 distinct CDR3 sequences; 11% are singletons and the top ten take roughly 1.5%. Sequenced material: whole blood, taken in connection with sensitization to the hapten diphenylcyclopropenone (DPC). These TCRs come from a man between 18 and 29 years old with alopecia areata. Some clones in this sample may be carry-over from other donors' samples. Each CDR3 is given with its conserved first and last residue. The order of the fields is J gene, clone size, V gene, D gene, CDR3 protein, CDR3 DNA. D genes are given only for firm matches. Clone sizes are given selectively: once, few, many, or a class where the clone is expanded.

>TRBJ1-1|NA|TRBV6-5|TRBD1
CASSTPTGRMNTEAFF
TGTGCCAGCAGTACTCCGACAGGGCGCATGAACACTGAAGCTTTCTTT
>TRBJ1-2|few|TRBV12-3/TRBV12-4|NA
CASRLGGYYGYTF
TGTGCCAGCAGACTAGGGGGGTACTATGGCTACACCTTC
>TRBJ1-3|NA|TRBV20-1|TRBD1
CSARDSHLSGNTIYF
TGCAGTGCCAGGGACAGCCACCTCTCTGGAAACACCATATATTTT
>TRBJ1-1|few|TRBV11-2|TRBD1
CASSPPGQGLGTEAFF
TGTGCCAGCAGCCCGCCCGGACAGGGGTTGGGGACTGAAGCTTTCTTT
>TRBJ2-1|few|TRBV12-3/TRBV12-4|TRBD2
CASSSLPSGNNEQFF
TGTGCCAGCAGTTCTCTTCCTAGCGGGAACAATGAGCAGTTCTTC
>TRBJ2-7|NA|TRBV6-5|NA
CASSLDGYEQYF
TGTGCCAGCAGTTTAGACGGCTACGAGCAGTACTTC
>TRBJ2-2|NA|TRBV24-1|NA
CATQRQAHTGELFF
TGTGCCACTCAACGACAGGCCCACACCGGGGAGCTGTTTTTT
>TRBJ1-4|NA|TRBV12-5|NA
CASGSTVNEKLFF
TGTGCTAGTGGTTCGACAGTTAATGAAAAACTGTTTTTT
>TRBJ1-2|many|TRBV6-2/TRBV6-3|NA
CASSLMTGIYGYTF
TGTGCCAGCAGTTTAATGACCGGAATCTATGGCTACACCTTC
>TRBJ2-7|few|TRBV5-1|TRBD1
CASSLGTGEHEQYF
TGCGCCAGCAGCTTGGGGACAGGGGAGCACGAGCAGTACTTC
>TRBJ2-5|many|TRBV5-1|NA
CASSWTVQETQYF
TGCGCCAGCAGCTGGACAGTGCAAGAGACCCAGTACTTC
>TRBJ1-1|few|TRBV14|NA
CASSQDFLGPERQAFF
TGTGCCAGCAGCCAAGATTTCCTGGGCCCGGAGAGACAGGCTTTCTTT
>TRBJ2-1|many|TRBV11-2|TRBD2
CASSFLLAGGVNEQFF
TGTGCCAGCAGCTTCCTACTAGCGGGGGGGGTTAATGAGCAGTTCTTC
>TRBJ1-5|many|TRBV18|NA
CASSPRRGDQPQHF
TGTGCCAGCTCACCAAGACGGGGGGATCAGCCCCAGCATTTT
>TRBJ2-2|few|TRBV5-1|NA
CASSLVPDTGELFF
TGCGCCAGCAGCTTGGTCCCAGACACCGGGGAGCTGTTTTTT
>TRBJ2-5|few|TRBV28|TRBD1
CASSFGTGFRETQYF
TGTGCCAGCAGTTTCGGGACAGGATTTAGAGAGACCCAGTACTTC
>TRBJ1-5|NA|TRBV6-2/TRBV6-3|NA
CASSYVGNQPQHF
TGTGCCAGCAGTTACGTCGGCAATCAGCCCCAGCATTTT
>TRBJ2-3|many|TRBV20-1|NA
CSARDRWRQPSTDTQYF
TGCAGTGCTAGAGATCGTTGGCGGCAGCCAAGCACAGATACGCAGTATTTT
>TRBJ2-5|NA|TRBV7-3|NA
CASSPWGPETQYF
TGTGCCAGCAGCCCCTGGGGCCCAGAGACCCAGTACTTC
>TRBJ1-1|few|TRBV5-5|NA
CASSIHPGRSNTEAFF
TGTGCCAGCAGCATTCATCCGGGACGGTCGAACACTGAAGCTTTCTTT
>TRBJ1-1|few|TRBV29-1|NA
CSVSSHTEAFF
TGCAGCGTTTCGTCCCACACTGAAGCTTTCTTT
>TRBJ1-4|NA|TRBV20-1|NA
CSADPVGHLGEKLFF
TGCAGTGCTGACCCGGTAGGACACTTGGGAGAAAAACTGTTTTTT
>TRBJ2-5|many|TRBV11-2|NA
CASSLSGDQETQYF
TGTGCCAGCAGCTTATCGGGGGACCAAGAGACCCAGTACTTC
>TRBJ2-2|many|TRBV7-9|NA
CASSSGTLVAGELFF
TGTGCCAGCAGCTCTGGGACTCTGGTGGCCGGGGAGCTGTTTTTT
>TRBJ2-3|few|TRBV11-2|NA
CASSLRGLPTDTQYF
TGTGCCAGCAGCTTGCGGGGACTTCCCACAGATACGCAGTATTTT